The 9 T cell receptor beta chains listed next were all sequenced from one sample in a study of T and B cells in COVID-19 patients. From blood, about 220-500 ng of genomic DNA served as TRB template. TRB rearrangements were amplified by multiplex PCR with BIOMED2 TRB-A/B primers. One entry per CDR3 protein, called by TCRdb with MiXCR from the multiplex PCR reads. The sample consists of approximately 2,000 distinct CDR3 sequences, more than 20% of them appearing once. The sample was blood. All receptors derive from a human donor with active COVID-19.

This clonotype was detected a few times. The chain links TRBV5-1 to TRBJ2-5; D gene uncertain. The V end lost 1 base, the J end lost 2 bases, and 9 bases lay between the germline ends. The CDR3 runs 14 residues. Germline CDR1 and CDR2: SGHRS and YFSETQ. Here the CDR3 reads CASSLLTSQETQYF. In DNA, the CDR3 is TGCGCCAGCAGCTTGCTCACATCACAAGAGACCCAGTACTTC.

Sample share makes this clonotype medium-sized. The genes are TRBV27 and TRBJ2-7; 8 bases align to TRBD2. Unmatched junction bases numbered 13, after V lost 5 bases and J lost 4 bases. The CDR3 runs 16 residues. Germline CDR1 reads MNHEY; CDR2 reads SMNVEV (reference sequence). The CDR3 bases are TGTGCCAGCAGTCCATCCTTTGAGCGGGAGCGGTACGAGCAGTACTTC. This codes for CASSPSFERERYEQYF.

In this sample, this clonotype turned up many times. The genes are TRBV24-1 and TRBJ2-1, with 9 nucleotides matching TRBD2. Germline V lookup: CDR1 KGHDR, CDR2 SFDVKD. This CDR3 comprises 16 residues. Trimming cost V 9 bases and J 5 bases; bases outside gene matches: 13. CDR3 coding DNA: TGTGCCACCGGGGGCGGGAGGGGTAGATCGGACAATGAGCAGTTCTTC. It specifies CATGGGRGRSDNEQFF.

This clonotype was found many times. The V and J genes are TRBV6-2 or TRBV6-3 and TRBJ1-2; D gene unclear. Germline assignment: CDR1 MNHEY and CDR2 SVGEGT. V lost 6 bases and J lost 1, with 12 bases in between. The CDR3 consists of 14 residues. The CDR3 region has the DNA TGTGCCAGCAGCCTCCAGCGGAATAACTATGGCTACACCTTC. As protein: CASSLQRNNYGYTF.

By frequency in the sample, this clonotype is medium-sized (0.01 to 0.1%). The gene calls are TRBV18 and TRBJ1-5; TRBD1 matches at 7 bases. V lost 4 bases and J lost 8; bases outside the gene matches: 5. Germline-derived CDR1 and CDR2 are KGHSH and LQKENI. The CDR3 has 13 residues. The CDR3 spells CASSLQGDEPQHF. The CDR3 DNA sequence: TGTGCCAGCTCACTGCAGGGGGACGAGCCCCAGCATTTT.

This clonotype rates as medium-sized. J is TRBJ1-4 and V is TRBV6-6; D remains ambiguous. V gave up 4 bases and J gave up 3 bases, with 6 bases separating them. Germline CDR1 is MNHNY and CDR2 is SVGAGI (reference sequence). The CDR3 is 13 amino acids. CDR3 DNA: TGTGCCAGCAGTTTCCGGTCTAATGAAAAACTGTTTTTT. It specifies CASSFRSNEKLFF.

In this sample, this clonotype is medium-sized. The V gene is TRBV6-6, the J gene TRBJ2-5; 7 bases match TRBD2. The CDR3 has 16 residues. Looked up from germline, CDR1 is MNHNY and CDR2 is SVGAGI (reference sequence). With 2 bases clipped from V and 2 bases from J, the junction kept 8 bases outside the gene matches. The CDR3 is CASSYQFGAGQETQYF. CDR3 in DNA: TGTGCCAGCAGTTACCAATTTGGAGCGGGACAAGAGACCCAGTACTTC.

This clonotype was detected ten times or more. The rearrangement joins TRBV7-9 to TRBJ2-3, with D tentatively TRBD1 or TRBD2 (5 bases each). Germline V gene sequence: CDR1 SEHNR, CDR2 FQNEAQ (reference sequence). The V gene lost 2 bases and the J gene lost 0 bases, with 9 bases spanning the gap. The CDR3 has 15 residues. The CDR3 sequence: CASSLRWDSTDTQYF. The DNA of the CDR3 is TGTGCCAGCAGCTTAAGGTGGGACAGCACAGATACGCAGTATTTT. The full variable domain, rest sourced from reference TRBV7-9 and TRBJ2-3, is DTGVSQNPRHKITKRGQNVTFRCDPISEHNRLYWYRQTLGQGPEFLTYFQNEAQLEKSRLLSDRFSAERPKGSFSTLEIQRTEQGDSAMYLCASSLRWDSTDTQYFGPGTRLTVL.

Within the sample, this clonotype is medium-sized. This chain connects TRBV6-5 to TRBJ2-1, with 7 positions matching TRBD2. J was trimmed by 0 bases and V by 7 bases; bases with no gene match: 9. The CDR3 length is 16 residues. Germline V gene lookup returns CDR1 MNHEY and CDR2 SVGAGI. This chain's CDR3 is CASTPKAGLSYNEQFF. The CDR3 DNA sequence: TGTGCCAGCACCCCAAAAGCGGGGCTCTCCTACAATGAGCAGTTCTTC.